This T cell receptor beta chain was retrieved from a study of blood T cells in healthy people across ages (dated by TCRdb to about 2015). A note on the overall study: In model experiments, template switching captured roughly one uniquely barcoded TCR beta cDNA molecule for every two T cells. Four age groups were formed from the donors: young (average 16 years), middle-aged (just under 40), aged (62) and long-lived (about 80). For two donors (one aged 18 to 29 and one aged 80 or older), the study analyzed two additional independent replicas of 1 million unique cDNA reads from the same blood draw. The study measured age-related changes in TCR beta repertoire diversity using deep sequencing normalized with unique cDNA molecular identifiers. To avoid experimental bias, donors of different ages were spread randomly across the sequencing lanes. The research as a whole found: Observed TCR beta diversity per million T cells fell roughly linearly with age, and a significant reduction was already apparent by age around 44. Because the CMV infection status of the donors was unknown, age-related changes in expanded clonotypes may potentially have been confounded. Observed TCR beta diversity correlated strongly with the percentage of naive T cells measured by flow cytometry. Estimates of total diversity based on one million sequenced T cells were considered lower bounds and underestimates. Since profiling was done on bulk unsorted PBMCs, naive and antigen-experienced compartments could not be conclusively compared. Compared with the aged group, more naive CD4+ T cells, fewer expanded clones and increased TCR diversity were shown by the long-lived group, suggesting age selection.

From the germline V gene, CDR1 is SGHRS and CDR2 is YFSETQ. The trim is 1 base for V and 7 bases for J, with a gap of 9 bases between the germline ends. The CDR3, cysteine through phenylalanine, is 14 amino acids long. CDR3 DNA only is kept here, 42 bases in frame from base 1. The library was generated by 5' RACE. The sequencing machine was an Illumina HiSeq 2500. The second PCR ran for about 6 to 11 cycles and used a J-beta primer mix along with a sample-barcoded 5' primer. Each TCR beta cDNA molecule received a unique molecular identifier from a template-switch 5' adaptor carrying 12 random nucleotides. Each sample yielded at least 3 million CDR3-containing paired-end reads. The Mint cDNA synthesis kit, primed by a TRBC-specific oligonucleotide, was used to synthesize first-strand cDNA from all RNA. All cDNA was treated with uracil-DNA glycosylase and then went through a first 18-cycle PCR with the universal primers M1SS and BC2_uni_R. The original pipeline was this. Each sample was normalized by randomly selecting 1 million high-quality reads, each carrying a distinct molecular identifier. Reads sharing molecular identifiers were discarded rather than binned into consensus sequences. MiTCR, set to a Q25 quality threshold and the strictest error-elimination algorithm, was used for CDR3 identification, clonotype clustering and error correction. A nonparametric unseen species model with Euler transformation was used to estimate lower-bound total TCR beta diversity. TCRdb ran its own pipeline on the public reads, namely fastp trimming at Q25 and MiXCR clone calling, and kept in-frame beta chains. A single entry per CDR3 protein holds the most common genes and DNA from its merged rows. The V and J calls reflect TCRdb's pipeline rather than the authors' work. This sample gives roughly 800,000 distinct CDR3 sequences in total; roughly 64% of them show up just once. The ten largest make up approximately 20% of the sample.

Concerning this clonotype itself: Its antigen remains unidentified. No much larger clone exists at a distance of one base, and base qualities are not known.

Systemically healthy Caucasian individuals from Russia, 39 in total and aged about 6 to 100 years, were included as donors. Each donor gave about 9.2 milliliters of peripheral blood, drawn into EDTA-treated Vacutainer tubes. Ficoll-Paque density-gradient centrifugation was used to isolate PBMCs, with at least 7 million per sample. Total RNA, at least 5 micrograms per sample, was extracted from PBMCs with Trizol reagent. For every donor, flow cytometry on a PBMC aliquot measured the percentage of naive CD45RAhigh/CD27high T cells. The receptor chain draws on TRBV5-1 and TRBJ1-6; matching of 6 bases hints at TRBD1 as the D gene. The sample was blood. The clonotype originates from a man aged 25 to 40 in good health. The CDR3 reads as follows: CASSLRTENSPLHF. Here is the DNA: TGCGCCAGCAGCTTGCGGACAGAAAATTCACCCCTCCACTTT.